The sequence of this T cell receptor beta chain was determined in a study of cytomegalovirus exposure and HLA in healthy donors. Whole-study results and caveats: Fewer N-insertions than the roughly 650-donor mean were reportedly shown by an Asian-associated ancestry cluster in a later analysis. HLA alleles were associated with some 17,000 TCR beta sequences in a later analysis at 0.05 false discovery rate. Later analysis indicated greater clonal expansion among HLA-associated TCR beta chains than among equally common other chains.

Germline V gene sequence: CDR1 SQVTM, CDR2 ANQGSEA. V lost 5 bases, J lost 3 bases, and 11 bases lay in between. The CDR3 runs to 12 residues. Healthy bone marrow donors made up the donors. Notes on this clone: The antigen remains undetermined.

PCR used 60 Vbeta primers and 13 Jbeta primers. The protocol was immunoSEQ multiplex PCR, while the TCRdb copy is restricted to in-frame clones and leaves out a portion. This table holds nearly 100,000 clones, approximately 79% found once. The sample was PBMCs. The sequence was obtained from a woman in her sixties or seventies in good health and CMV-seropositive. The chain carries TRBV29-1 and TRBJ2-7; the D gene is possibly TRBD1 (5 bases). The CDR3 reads CSVRGSHYEQYF. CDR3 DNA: TGCAGCGTTAGGGGCAGCCACTACGAGCAGTACTTC.